One sample yielded the 22 T cell receptor beta chains listed below, sequenced in a study of T cell responses to AZD1222 COVID-19 vaccine. Assay: immunoSEQ multiplex PCR; the TCRdb copy retains only in-frame clones and omits some. Here the sample spans about 150,000 clones, nearly 90% being singletons. The material was peripheral blood, obtained on day 0 of AZD1222 vaccination. Receptors originate from an adult in good health.

The chain recombines TRBV3-1 (or the pseudogene TRBV3-2) with TRBJ1-2; D remains ambiguous. The length of the CDR3 is 12 residues. In germline, CDR1 is LGHDT, CDR2 YNNKEL (reference sequence). The V end was cut by 6 bases, the J end by 7 bases, with 12 bases between. For the CDR3, the DNA is TGTGCCAGCAGGACTCTGACCTGTGGCTACACCTTC. It is translated as CASRTLTCGYTF.

This clone was seen only once. The chain employs TRBV5-1 and TRBJ2-7; either TRBD1 or TRBD2 may fit D (6 bases each). V was shortened by 7 bases and J by 3 bases, with 17 bases between the two germline ends. The CDR3 spans 14 residues. CDR1 and CDR2 (germline): SGHRS, YFSETQ. CDR3 DNA sequence: TGCGCCAGCCCAACAGGGACTTTATTCTACGAGCAGTACTTC. It specifies CASPTGTLFYEQYF.

This rearrangement joins TRBV29-1 to TRBJ2-3; 7 bases align to TRBD2. The CDR3 length is 14 residues. CDR1 is SQVTM, CDR2 ANQGSEA, per germline. The trim removed 4 bases at V and 6 bases at J, leaving 10 bases unmatched. The DNA of the CDR3 is TGCAGCGTTGGAACTCACGGGGGGACCGATACGCAGTATTTT. This codes for CSVGTHGGTDTQYF.

This clone occurred once. V and J are TRBV10-1 and TRBJ2-3; perhaps D is TRBD1 or TRBD2 (5 bases each). The CDR3 sequence is 14 residues long. From germline, CDR1 is WNHNN and CDR2 SYGVQD (reference sequence). V dropped 5 bases and J dropped 2 bases, with 11 bases sitting between them. The CDR3 DNA is TGCGCCAGCAGTCTTGAGGGGAACACAGATACGCAGTATTTT. As protein: CASSLEGNTDTQYF.

V and J are TRBV5-4 and TRBJ2-2; D is uncertain. This CDR3 region has 15 residues. Trimming pared 0 bases from V and 2 bases from J, leaving 8 bases between. Germline V gene data show CDR1 as SGHNT and CDR2 as YYREEE (reference sequence). CDR3 coding DNA: TGTGCCAGCAGCTTGGACAGCAGAAACACCGGGGAGCTGTTTTTT. Its translation: CASSLDSRNTGELFF.

This chain links TRBV18 with TRBJ1-2; the D is unclear. Germline CDR1 and CDR2: KGHSH and LQKENI. The V end lost 6 bases, the J end lost 5 bases, and 10 bases lay between the germline ends. The CDR3 contains 12 residues. The CDR3 sequence: CASSPGEYGYTF. The CDR3 coding sequence is TGTGCCAGCTCGCCCGGGGAATATGGCTACACCTTC.

The rearrangement uses TRBV6-4 and TRBJ1-2, with 10 nucleotides matching TRBD1. Germline CDR1 and CDR2: MRHNA and SNTAGT. After removal of 6 bases from V and 4 bases from J, the junction contained 8 bases not matched to a gene. The CDR3 length is 15 residues. CDR3 sequence (DNA): TGTGCCAGCAGCCCATACCGGGACAGGGGCTATGGCTACACCTTC. It is translated as CASSPYRDRGYGYTF.

CDR3 DNA: TGTGCCATCACCCCTGGGGTGGGCGGCTACACCTTC. This sequence encodes CAITPGVGGYTF. V and J are TRBV10-3 and TRBJ1-2, with unresolved D. Germline CDR1 is ENHRY and CDR2 is SYGVKD. Trimming shortened V by 7 bases and J by 8 bases, and 14 bases separated the two germline ends. The CDR3 runs 12 residues.

The CDR3 bases are TGTGCCAGCAGTTACAAGGCCTATGGCTACACCTTC. This sequence encodes CASSYKAYGYTF. The V gene is TRBV6-2 or TRBV6-3, the J gene TRBJ1-2; D unresolved. Germline V gene lookup returns CDR1 MNHEY and CDR2 SVGEGT. V gave up 2 bases and J gave up 4 bases, with 5 bases separating them. The CDR3 spans 12 residues.

The genes are TRBV18 and TRBJ2-7; D may be TRBD2 (6 bases). V lost 6 bases and J 1 base, leaving 10 bases between the germline ends. The length of the CDR3 is 13 residues. The germline V gene has CDR1 KGHSH and CDR2 LQKENI. CDR3 nucleotides: TGTGCCAGCTCTCCGGGACTTTCCTACGAGCAGTACTTC. Its translation is CASSPGLSYEQYF.

The rearrangement links TRBV6-2 or TRBV6-3 to TRBJ1-1; unclear D gene. The CDR3 runs to 13 residues. Trimming shortened V by 6 bases and J by 6 bases, and 14 bases separated the two germline ends. Germline CDR1 reads MNHEY; CDR2 reads SVGEGT. The CDR3 DNA is TGTGCCAGCAGCTTTAACCCGGAGGCTGAAGCTTTCTTT. It specifies CASSFNPEAEAFF.

The V gene is TRBV19, the J gene TRBJ2-7; 8 nucleotides agree with TRBD1. Trimming at V came to 5 bases and at J to 1 base, leaving 10 bases not matched to a gene. The CDR3 extends over 16 amino acids. In germline, CDR1 is LNHDA, CDR2 SQIVND (reference sequence). The CDR3 spells CASSPTRTGRSYEQYF. The CDR3 DNA follows: TGTGCCAGTAGTCCAACCCGGACAGGGCGGTCCTACGAGCAGTACTTC.

The chain has TRBV4-2 and TRBJ1-2, with 7 bases lining up with TRBD1. The ends lost 3 bases at V and 8 bases at J; junction bases unmatched: 6. CDR1 LGHNA and CDR2 YNFKEQ come from the germline V gene. This CDR3 is built from 13 residues. CDR3 in amino acids: CASSQDRQGGYTF. The CDR3 nucleotides are TGTGCCAGCAGCCAGGATAGACAGGGCGGCTACACCTTC.

The V gene is TRBV9, the J gene TRBJ2-5, with a tentative D call TRBD1 (5 bases). The CDR3 runs 14 residues. CDR1 SGDLS and CDR2 YYNGEE come from the germline V gene. V dropped 0 bases and J dropped 3 bases, with 9 bases sitting between them. The CDR3 DNA reads as TGTGCCAGCAGCGTAGTCGAAGGGGAAGAGACCCAGTACTTC. Translating gives CASSVVEGEETQYF.

The J gene is TRBJ1-6, the V gene TRBV28; D call uncertain. The CDR3 contains 15 residues. Germline V gives CDR1 MDHEN, CDR2 SYDVKM. The germline V and J ends were trimmed by 2 bases and 7 bases, with 12 bases remaining between them. CDR3 nucleotides: TGTGCCAGCAGTTTACTAGGGTCTTGGAATTCACCCCTCCACTTT. Residues: CASSLLGSWNSPLHF.

The rearrangement joins TRBV28 to TRBJ2-6; 9 bases map to TRBD1. Trimming cost V 5 bases and J 0 bases; bases outside gene matches: 8. Germline V lookup: CDR1 MDHEN, CDR2 SYDVKM. This CDR3 has 18 amino acids. DNA for the CDR3: TGTGCCAGCAGTCTACGACAGGGGGGCCGCTCTGGGGCCAACGTCCTGACTTTC. Translation gives CASSLRQGGRSGANVLTF.

This chain uses TRBV7-2 with TRBJ1-6; the D is unclear. Germline V CDR1 and CDR2: SGHTA, FQGNSA. This CDR3 has 14 amino acids. Trimming took off 5 bases at V and 10 bases at J, with 15 bases between the two ends. CDR3 region: CASSLLKGVSPLHF. In DNA, the CDR3 is TGTGCCAGCAGCCTCCTCAAGGGAGTGTCACCCCTCCACTTT.

The chain joins TRBV3-1 (or the pseudogene TRBV3-2) to TRBJ2-3; 14 nucleotides align to TRBD2. J gave up 4 bases and V 5 bases, and 26 bases lay outside the gene matches. CDR1 is LGHDT, CDR2 YNNKEL, per germline (reference sequence). The CDR3 spans 23 residues. The DNA of the CDR3 is TGTGCCAGCAGCGGATATTGGACGGAGGCTCCTGGGACTAGCGGGAGTGGGTCAGATACGCAGTATTTT. It translates to CASSGYWTEAPGTSGSGSDTQYF.

This clone was observed once. The V and J genes are TRBV3-1 (or the pseudogene TRBV3-2) and TRBJ2-1, with D hard to call. This CDR3 comprises 15 residues. V was pared by 5 bases and J by 3 bases, with 14 bases between. Germline assignment: CDR1 LGHDT and CDR2 YNNKEL (reference sequence). In DNA, the CDR3 is TGTGCCAGCAGCACGAAAGGGTTCCTCTACAATGAGCAGTTCTTC. It codes for CASSTKGFLYNEQFF.

This chain links TRBV18 with TRBJ1-2; D perhaps matches TRBD1 (6 bases). Per germline, CDR1 KGHSH and CDR2 LQKENI. This CDR3 comprises 13 residues. V gave up 1 base and J gave up 4 bases, with 7 bases separating them. CDR3 nucleotides: TGTGCCAGCTCACCACAGGACAGCTATGGCTACACCTTC. Protein sequence: CASSPQDSYGYTF.

This chain connects TRBV4-3 to TRBJ2-1, with 10 bases that match TRBD2. The V gene's germline CDR1 is LGHNA and CDR2 YSLEER. V lost 0 bases and J lost 4; bases outside the gene matches: 6. The CDR3 is 17 residues long. For the CDR3, the DNA is TGCGCCAGCAGCCAAGATTGGACTAGCGGCTATTACAATGAGCAGTTCTTC. Amino acid sequence: CASSQDWTSGYYNEQFF.

In this sample, this clone turned up a few times. J is TRBJ2-7 and V is TRBV7-8, with a possible D match to TRBD1 (6 bases). Germline-derived CDR1 and CDR2 are SGHVS and FQNEAQ. The CDR3 covers 12 residues. The germline V and J ends were trimmed by 6 bases and 8 bases, with 14 bases remaining between them. CDR3 sequence (DNA): TGTGCCAGCAGAGTACAGGGTCATAAGCAGTACTTC. Translated: CASRVQGHKQYF. Filled out from reference TRBV7-8 and TRBJ2-7, the complete variable domain reads GAGVSQSPRYKVAKRGQDVALRCDPISGHVSLFWYQQALGQGPEFLTYFQNEAQLDKSGLPSDRFFAERPEGSVSTLKIQRTQQEDSAVYLCASRVQGHKQYFGPGTRLTVT.